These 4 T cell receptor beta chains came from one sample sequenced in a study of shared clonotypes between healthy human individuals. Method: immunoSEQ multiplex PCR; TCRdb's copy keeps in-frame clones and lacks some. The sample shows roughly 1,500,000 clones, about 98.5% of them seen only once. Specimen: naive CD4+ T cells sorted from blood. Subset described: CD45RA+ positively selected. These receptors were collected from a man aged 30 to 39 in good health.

Here the CDR3 DNA reads TGTGCAAGTCGCTTACCTCAATCGTACCGGCCAGATACGCAGTATTTT. Encoded protein: CASRLPQSYRPDTQYF. V and J are TRBV12-2 and TRBJ2-3. TRBV12-2 is a pseudogene. The CDR3 covers 16 residues.

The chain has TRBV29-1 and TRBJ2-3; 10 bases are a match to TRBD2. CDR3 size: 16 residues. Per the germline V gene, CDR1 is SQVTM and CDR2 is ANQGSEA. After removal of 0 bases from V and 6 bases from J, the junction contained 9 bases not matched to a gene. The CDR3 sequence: CSVEDGRLAGADTQYF. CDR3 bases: TGCAGCGTTGAAGATGGGCGGCTAGCGGGAGCCGATACGCAGTATTTT.

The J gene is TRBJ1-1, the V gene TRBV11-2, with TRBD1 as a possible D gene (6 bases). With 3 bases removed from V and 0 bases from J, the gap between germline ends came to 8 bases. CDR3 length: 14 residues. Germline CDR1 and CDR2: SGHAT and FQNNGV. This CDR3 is CASSFRQVNTEAFF. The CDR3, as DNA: TGTGCCAGCAGCTTTAGACAGGTGAACACTGAAGCTTTCTTT.

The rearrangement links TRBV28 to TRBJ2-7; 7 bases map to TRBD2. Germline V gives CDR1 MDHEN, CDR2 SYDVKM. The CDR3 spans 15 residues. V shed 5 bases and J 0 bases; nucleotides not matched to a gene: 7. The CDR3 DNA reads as TGTGCCAGCAGTCCTAGCGGAGCAATCTCCTACGAGCAGTACTTC. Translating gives CASSPSGAISYEQYF.